This T cell receptor (beta chain) stems from a study of shared clonotypes between healthy human individuals. A word on this clone: Its antigen remains unidentified.

The sorted-subset replicate PCRs were given around 200 ng DNA, which is 27,000 or so T cell genomes. Produced via immunoSEQ multiplex PCR; TCRdb's table is partial and in-frame only. The table records more than 2,000,000 clones, 85% to 95% of them present only once. CDR3 size: 15 residues. V was pared by 7 bases and J by 1 base, with 16 bases between. CDR1 and CDR2 (germline): SNHLY, FYNNEI. Whole-study findings and limits: On the whole, naive subsets had larger estimated richness than memory subsets had. The authors expected sequencing depth to affect clonotype sharing among donors. Several donors shared roughly 5% of their naive CD4 clonotypes.

The sequenced sample consisted of naive CD4+ T cells sorted from blood. Subset specified: CD45RA+ positively selected. The rearrangement uses TRBV2 and TRBJ1-1, with D unclear. This TCR was sampled from a man between 18 and 29 years old in good health. The CDR3 DNA follows: TGTGCCAGCACTCGCGAGGGCCTGAAGAACACTGAAGCTTTCTTT. It is translated as CASTREGLKNTEAFF.